The entry below gives a single TCR beta chain sequence along with its context. Its target antigen remains unknown. TCRdb shows the sequencer as Illumina HiSeq 2000. 5'RACE template switching, by which a universal primer site and unique molecular identifiers were added, was used to make TCR beta cDNA libraries. cDNA synthesis was primed from the TCR beta constant segment and was followed by two successive PCR amplification steps. On the study's bioinformatics: MIGEC handled demultiplexing of the reads and grouping by UMI, while MiTCR was used to assemble and quantify clonotypes. To remove erroneous sequences, TCR cDNA sequences were retained only when supported by two or more reads. The tcR package was used for downstream repertoire analysis, with clonotypes matched between fractions based on CDR3 nucleotide sequence plus V segment. VDJmatch was used to annotate antigen specificity against VDJdb, with one amino acid substitution in CDR3 permitted. After TCRdb reprocessed the reads, each CDR3 protein sequence was kept as one row, without DNA. These V and J calls derive from TCRdb rather than the authors' analysis. The sample table on file contains 500,000 or so distinct CDR3 sequences. The leading ten clones occupy roughly 3.6% of the sample.

These data are taken from a study of T cells expressing NK-cell markers (dated by TCRdb to 2018 to 2021). Some background on the complete study: Fewer than ten donors provided sorted CD3+CD56+NKG2C+, CD3+CD56+NKG2C- and CD3+CD56-NKG2C+ T-cell subsets, whose TCR beta-chain repertoires were profiled. Seven of the eight sequenced donors were HCMV-seropositive and one was HCMV-seronegative. The study sequenced eight donors, all healthy volunteers chosen at random: three men and five women. Illumina HiSeq 2000/2500, MiSeq or NextSeq was used to sequence libraries as 2 x 150 bp reads. Summary of the overall study and its limitations: In over 5 donors, the dominant CD3+CD56+NKG2C+ clonotypes were among the top 10 CD8+ clonotypes and accounted for about 1.0-7.5% of CD8+ T cells. Whether the expanded NKG2C-expressing T cell clones were specific for HCMV antigens was left unclear. Those dominant clonotypes were again the most abundant among CD3+CD56-NKG2C+ cells in four donors, at about 25-60.1%.

HCMV serostatus was determined by detecting HCMV-specific IgG in serum with a commercial ELISA kit. Ficoll density gradient centrifugation was used to isolate peripheral blood mononuclear cells from blood. Inclusive of the bounding cysteine and phenylalanine, the CDR3 is 19 residues long. No nucleotide data were recorded. CDR1 LGHNA and CDR2 YSLEER are derived from the germline V gene. Sequencing input: blood T cells: a sorted CD56 or NKG2C T cell subset, CD4+ or CD8+ T cells, or bulk PBMC T cells (not recorded which). Rearrangement joined TRBV4-3 to TRBJ2-1; TCRdb reports TRBD2, a call that lacks DNA to check it against. The sequence was obtained from a man younger than 35 in good health. Donor details come from another sample of the same person, matched by shared clones. This receptor has the CDR3 CASSQDPQRLAGGPDEQFF.